These 32 T cell receptor beta chains share one sample of origin, sequenced in a study of human T cells and chemical hapten exposure. TCRdb reprocessed the RACE reads via MiXCR and lists one record per CDR3 protein. In the table there are approximately 260,000 distinct CDR3 sequences, approximately 8% of which are singletons. Indicated time point: pre-sensitization, week 0. Treatment here: therapeutic diphenylcyclopropenone sensitization with weekly scalp DPC. Sequenced material: whole blood, taken in connection with sensitization to the hapten diphenylcyclopropenone (DPC). These receptors originate from a man aged 18 to 30 with alopecia areata. Some clones in this sample may be carry-over from other donors' samples.

This clonotype was seen a few times. V usage is TRBV12-3 or TRBV12-4 and J usage is TRBJ1-2; D call uncertain. With 1 base removed from V and 5 bases from J, the gap between germline ends came to 11 bases. There are 14 residues in the CDR3. The CDR3 DNA reads as TGTGCCAGCAGTTTAGGGTCTTATGAATATGGCTACACCTTC. Protein: CASSLGSYEYGYTF.

V and J are TRBV24-1 and TRBJ1-1; D is possibly TRBD1 (6 bases). The CDR3 is 13 amino acids. Trimming shortened V by 7 bases and J by 1 base, and 9 bases separated the two germline ends. Germline CDR1 is KGHDR and CDR2 is SFDVKD. The CDR3 region is CATRKGQNTEAFF. Written as DNA, the CDR3 is TGTGCCACCAGGAAGGGACAGAACACTGAAGCTTTCTTT.

This clonotype has more than one count but fewer than ten. The chain combines TRBV7-2 with TRBJ2-5; D perhaps matches TRBD2 (6 bases). This CDR3 region has 13 residues. Trimming removed 0 bases from V and 5 bases from J, with 7 bases in between. CDR1 and CDR2 from the germline V gene are SGHTA and FQGNSA. The DNA of the CDR3 is TGTGCCAGCAGCTTAGCAGGGACTGAGACCCAGTACTTC. Translation: CASSLAGTETQYF. Based on the CDR3 plus reference TRBV7-2 and TRBJ2-5, the full variable domain is GAGVSQSPSNKVTEKGKDVELRCDPISGHTALYWYRQSLGQGLEFLIYFQGNSAPDKSGLPSDRFSAERTGGSVSTLTIQRTQQEDSAVYLCASSLAGTETQYFGPGTRLLVL.

This clonotype was found many times. The chain combines TRBV7-2 with TRBJ2-7, with TRBD1 as a possible D gene (5 bases). Trimming removed 4 bases at V and 5 bases at J, with 15 bases between. Germline assignment: CDR1 SGHTA and CDR2 FQGNSA. CDR3 length: 14 residues. The CDR3 reads CASSSRRGPDEQYF. For the CDR3, the DNA is TGTGCCAGCAGCTCCCGTAGGGGCCCCGACGAGCAGTACTTC.

This sequence joins TRBV24-1 and TRBJ2-7, with 7 bases identical to TRBD1. CDR1 and CDR2 from the germline V gene are KGHDR and SFDVKD. With 3 bases clipped from V and 2 bases from J, the junction kept 12 bases outside the gene matches. CDR3 length: 17 residues. The CDR3 coding sequence is TGTGCCACCAGTGATCTCCATCGATTGACAGGGCCCTACGAGCAGTACTTC. This translates into CATSDLHRLTGPYEQYF.

The rearrangement joins TRBV3-1 to TRBJ1-2, with no clear D. The CDR3 has 14 residues. The V and J ends lost 0 bases and 4 bases respectively, with 9 bases between them. Germline-derived CDR1 and CDR2 are LGHDT and YNNKEL (reference sequence). The DNA of the CDR3 is TGTGCCAGCAGCCAAGATTTCACCGCCTATGGCTACACCTTC. Translation gives CASSQDFTAYGYTF.

This clonotype was counted between two and nine times. The gene calls are TRBV7-7 and TRBJ2-1; either TRBD1 or TRBD2 may fit D (5 bases each). The V end was cut by 6 bases, the J end by 5 bases, with 17 bases between. This CDR3 has 15 residues. Per germline, CDR1 SSHAT and CDR2 FNYEAQ (reference sequence). The DNA for the CDR3 is TGTGCCAGCAGTATAGGGGTTGGGACCAACAATGAGCAGTTCTTC. This translates into CASSIGVGTNNEQFF.

The chain combines TRBV6-1 with TRBJ1-2; D remains unclear. The ends were cut back, 5 bases at V and 4 bases at J, with 17 bases in the middle. The CDR3 loop spans 15 amino acids. From germline, CDR1 is MNHNS and CDR2 SASEGT. This CDR3 reads CASSSRTEFRYGYTF. The CDR3, as DNA: TGTGCCAGCAGTTCCCGGACGGAATTTCGCTATGGCTACACCTTC.

This chain links TRBV7-8 with TRBJ2-5; D remains unclear. The V end was cut by 4 bases, the J end by 1 base, with 19 bases between. CDR3 length equals 17 residues. Germline V gives CDR1 SGHVS, CDR2 FQNEAQ. The CDR3 DNA follows: TGTGCCAGCAGCTACAAGGGTCGCCAGTATCTCCAAGAGACCCAGTACTTC. Protein: CASSYKGRQYLQETQYF.

The rearrangement joins TRBV4-2 to TRBJ2-2; TRBD1 agrees at 7 bases. The V gene end was trimmed by 1 base and the J gene end by 8 bases; junction bases not matched to a gene: 13. The CDR3 is 17 amino acids. Germline values: CDR1 LGHNA, CDR2 YNFKEQ. Written as DNA, the CDR3 is TGTGCCAGCAGCCAAGTAAAGGGAACAGGGGAGTTAGGGGAGCTGTTTTTT. Translated, it gives CASSQVKGTGELGELFF.

This clonotype was detected ten times or more. The chain carries TRBV7-2 and TRBJ2-7; D uncertain. Germline V gene sequence: CDR1 SGHTA, CDR2 FQGNSA. Between the trimmed V and J ends, which lost 5 bases and 0 bases, there was a span of 8 bases. The CDR3 is made up of 13 amino acids. CDR3 sequence: CASSLSSSYEQYF. The CDR3 DNA is TGTGCCAGCAGCCTGTCGAGCTCCTACGAGCAGTACTTC.

The rearrangement joins TRBV27 to TRBJ1-6; 9 positions agree with TRBD1. The CDR3 length is 16 residues. Germline-derived CDR1 and CDR2 are MNHEY and SMNVEV (reference sequence). V lost 3 bases to trimming and J lost 7 bases; unmatched junction nucleotides: 7. CDR3 DNA: TGTGCCAGCAGTTTGTTCCAGGGACAGGGAAATTCACCCCTCCACTTT. Its protein is CASSLFQGQGNSPLHF.

This clonotype was seen at least ten times. This chain connects TRBV4-1 to TRBJ2-2; 8 bases match TRBD2. Germline V gene data show CDR1 as MGHRA and CDR2 as YSYEKL. V lost 1 base to trimming and J lost 4 bases; unmatched junction nucleotides: 2. The CDR3 length is 15 residues. This CDR3 reads CASSQAGGPTGELFF. The CDR3 DNA sequence: TGCGCCAGCAGCCAAGCGGGGGGGCCCACCGGGGAGCTGTTTTTT.

At least ten counts were recorded for this clonotype. V gene TRBV7-9 combines with J gene TRBJ1-4; D ambiguous. This CDR3 has 15 residues. Trimming removed 1 base from V and 1 base from J, with 7 bases in between. Germline CDR1 SEHNR, CDR2 FQNEAQ (reference sequence). CDR3 loop: CASSLDWGTNEKLFF. The DNA for the CDR3 is TGTGCCAGCAGCTTAGATTGGGGAACTAATGAAAAACTGTTTTTT.

This rearrangement joins TRBV5-1 to TRBJ1-1; D remains ambiguous. The CDR3 consists of 13 residues. Per the germline V gene, CDR1 is SGHRS and CDR2 is YFSETQ. The ends were cut back, 4 bases at V and 2 bases at J, with 9 bases in the middle. CDR3 nucleotide sequence: TGCGCCAGCAGCCCCTACACCAACACTGAAGCTTTCTTT. It codes for CASSPYTNTEAFF.

This clonotype was seen at least ten times. The V and J genes are TRBV12-3 or TRBV12-4 and TRBJ2-7; D is undetermined. The CDR3 length is 13 residues. V was pared by 1 base and J by 4 bases, with 8 bases between. DNA of the CDR3: TGTGCCAGCAGTTTAGGGGAACGGTACGAGCAGTACTTC. Amino acid sequence: CASSLGERYEQYF.

This clonotype has just a few counts. This chain links TRBV27 with TRBJ2-1; tentatively, D is TRBD2 (6 bases). V was shortened by 2 bases and J by 0 bases, with 11 bases between the two germline ends. Germline loops: CDR1 MNHEY, CDR2 SMNVEV (reference sequence). This CDR3 is 16 amino acids long. The CDR3 region is CASSLRRGSSYNEQFF. The CDR3 DNA follows: TGTGCCAGCAGTTTACGGCGGGGAAGCTCCTACAATGAGCAGTTCTTC.

The gene calls are TRBV12-3 or TRBV12-4 and TRBJ1-5; 8 bases align to TRBD1. With 7 bases clipped from V and 3 bases from J, the junction kept 8 bases outside the gene matches. This CDR3 is built from 15 residues. The CDR3 DNA follows: TGTGCCAGCAAGACATCAGGGGGCCTCAATCAGCCCCAGCATTTT. Translation gives CASKTSGGLNQPQHF.

This clonotype has only a few counts. The chain carries TRBV6-2 or TRBV6-3 and TRBJ1-5; TRBD1 is a possible D gene (5 bases). CDR1 and CDR2 from the germline V gene are MNHEY and SVGEGT. V lost 8 bases and J lost 1, with 12 bases in between. The CDR3 contains 14 residues. CDR3 sequence: CASLGRGSNQPQHF. In nucleotides, the CDR3 is TGTGCCAGCCTCGGGCGGGGGAGCAATCAGCCCCAGCATTTT.

Ten or more counts support this clonotype. The rearrangement links TRBV19 to TRBJ1-5; D is possibly TRBD1 (6 bases). V was cut by 3 bases and J by 7 bases, with 16 bases left in between. Per germline, CDR1 LNHDA and CDR2 SQIVND (reference sequence). This CDR3 has 15 residues. The CDR3 DNA sequence: TGTGCCAGTAGTATCTCATGGGGGGCCGGGCAGCCCCAGCATTTT. Its translation is CASSISWGAGQPQHF.

This clonotype was observed a handful of times. CDR3 residues: CASSYGGTEDTEAFF. In DNA, the CDR3 is TGTGCCAGCAGTTACGGGGGGACGGAAGACACTGAAGCTTTCTTT. The chain links TRBV6-2 or TRBV6-3 to TRBJ1-1; maybe TRBD1 (5 bases). V was cut by 2 bases and J by 3 bases, with 13 bases left in between. Looked up from germline, CDR1 is MNHEY and CDR2 is SVGEGT. This CDR3 comprises 15 residues.

J is TRBJ1-5 and V is TRBV28, with D tentatively TRBD1 (6 bases). CDR3 length: 15 amino acids. Looked up from germline, CDR1 is MDHEN and CDR2 is SYDVKM. V lost 7 bases and J 1 base, leaving 14 bases between the germline ends. CDR3: CASTPGGRSNQPQHF. CDR3 bases: TGTGCCAGCACCCCCGGGGGCCGAAGCAATCAGCCCCAGCATTTT.

The chain carries TRBV28 and TRBJ1-1, with D possibly matching TRBD1 (5 bases). The ends were cut back, 6 bases at V and 8 bases at J, with 19 bases in the middle. Germline V gene lookup returns CDR1 MDHEN and CDR2 SYDVKM. CDR3 length: 14 amino acids. This chain's CDR3 is CASSRPRGAREAFF. The CDR3 coding sequence is TGTGCCAGCAGCCGCCCAAGAGGGGCCAGAGAAGCTTTCTTT.

This rearrangement joins TRBV9 to TRBJ1-2; tentatively, D is TRBD1 (6 bases). CDR3 size: 15 residues. V lost 4 bases, J lost 4 bases, and 17 bases lay in between. The germline gives CDR1 SGDLS, CDR2 YYNGEE. CDR3 bases: TGTGCCAGCAGCCCCCTGGGGGGGGCAGGCTATGGCTACACCTTC. Amino acids: CASSPLGGAGYGYTF.

This clonotype occurred many times. This chain uses TRBV10-3 with TRBJ2-7; D is perhaps TRBD2 (5 bases). Germline V gene data show CDR1 as ENHRY and CDR2 as SYGVKD. Deletions cut 0 bases from V and 5 bases from J, with 14 bases between. The CDR3 runs 15 residues. CDR3 amino acids: CAISESIFGGDEQYF. The CDR3 nucleotides are TGTGCCATCAGTGAGTCGATATTCGGAGGAGACGAGCAGTACTTC.

This clonotype was counted ten times or more. In nucleotides, the CDR3 is TGTGCCAGCAGCTTTGGTGGTGAAGGAAACACCATATATTTT. Protein: CASSFGGEGNTIYF. The J gene is TRBJ1-3, the V gene TRBV7-9, with unresolved D. The CDR3 consists of 14 residues. Germline V gives CDR1 SEHNR, CDR2 FQNEAQ (reference sequence). Trimming shortened V by 3 bases and J by 4 bases, and 10 bases separated the two germline ends.

This clonotype was detected ten times or more. The rearrangement links TRBV6-5 to TRBJ2-5; D gene uncertain. From germline, CDR1 is MNHEY and CDR2 SVGAGI. Between the trimmed V and J ends, which lost 4 bases and 1 base, there was a span of 7 bases. The CDR3 length is 13 residues. The CDR3 DNA reads as TGTGCCAGCAGTTTGACGGTCCAAGAGACCCAGTACTTC. The encoded protein is CASSLTVQETQYF.

This clonotype occurred a few times. The chain recombines TRBV4-3 with TRBJ2-3, with 14 bases identical to TRBD2. CDR1 and CDR2 (germline): LGHNA, YSLEER. After removal of 2 bases from V and 2 bases from J, the junction contained 15 bases not matched to a gene. The CDR3 extends over 21 amino acids. The CDR3 loop reads CASSQMAGTSGGQDYTDTQYF. CDR3 nucleotides: TGCGCCAGCAGCCAAATGGCCGGGACTAGCGGGGGCCAAGATTACACAGATACGCAGTATTTT.

This clonotype was counted many times. V and J are TRBV5-1 and TRBJ1-3; possibly TRBD1 for D (5 bases). Per the germline V gene, CDR1 is SGHRS and CDR2 is YFSETQ. V was pared by 2 bases and J by 0 bases, with 12 bases between. This CDR3 spans 16 amino acids. The CDR3 nucleotides are TGCGCCAGCAGCTTCGGGACGGACCTCTCTGGAAACACCATATATTTT. It is translated as CASSFGTDLSGNTIYF.

V and J are TRBV6-1 and TRBJ1-5; 8 bases line up with TRBD1. The junction had 8 bases not matched to a gene; V was cut back by 6 bases and J by 4 bases. The CDR3 contains 15 residues. CDR1 is MNHNS, CDR2 SASEGT, per germline. CDR3 DNA sequence: TGTGCCAGCAGGAGACAGGGGTTGATGAATCAGCCCCAGCATTTT. Translation: CASRRQGLMNQPQHF.

This clonotype was detected only a few times. The V call is TRBV2, the J call TRBJ1-6; 9 bases agree with TRBD1. The CDR3 extends over 15 amino acids. V lost 4 bases, J lost 9 bases, and 7 bases stayed unmatched. The germline V gene has CDR1 SNHLY and CDR2 FYNNEI. The CDR3 nucleotides read TGTGCCAGCAGTGGAGGGGGGACAGGGCTTTCACCCCTCCACTTT. This gives the protein CASSGGGTGLSPLHF.

This clonotype came up a few times. One end of the junction is discordant with germline, which a read error may explain. This chain uses TRBV20-1 with TRBJ1-2; 7 bases are shared with TRBD1. The CDR3 extends over 10 amino acids. Germline V CDR1 and CDR2: DFQATT, SNEGSKA (reference sequence). The CDR3 loop reads CSATGTVRSF. The CDR3 DNA follows: TGCAGTGCAACCGGGACAGTCCGAAGTTTC.